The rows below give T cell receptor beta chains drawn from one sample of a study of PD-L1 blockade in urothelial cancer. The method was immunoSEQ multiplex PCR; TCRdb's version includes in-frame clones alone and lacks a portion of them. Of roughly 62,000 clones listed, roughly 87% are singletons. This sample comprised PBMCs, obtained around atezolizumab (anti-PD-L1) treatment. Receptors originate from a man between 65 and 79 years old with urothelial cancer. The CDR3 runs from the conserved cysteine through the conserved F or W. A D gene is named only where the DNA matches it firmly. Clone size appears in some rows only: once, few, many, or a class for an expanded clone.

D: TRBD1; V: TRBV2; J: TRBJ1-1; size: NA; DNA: TGTGCCAGCAGACTCGGGACAGGGGGCAGAGCTTTCTTT; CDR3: CASRLGTGGRAFF
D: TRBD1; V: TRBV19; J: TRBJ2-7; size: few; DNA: TGTGCCAGTAGTATGGAAACAGGGGGATGGAACGAGCAGTACTTC; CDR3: CASSMETGGWNEQYF
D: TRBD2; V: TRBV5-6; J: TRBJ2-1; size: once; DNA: TGTGCCAGCAGCTTGGGACTAGCTGGGGTGGGTGAGCAGTTCTTC; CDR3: CASSLGLAGVGEQFF
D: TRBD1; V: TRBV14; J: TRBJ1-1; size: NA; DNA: TGTGCCAGCAGCCGCGGGACAGAGAACACTGAAGCTTTCTTT; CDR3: CASSRGTENTEAFF
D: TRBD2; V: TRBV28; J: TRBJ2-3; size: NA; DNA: TGTGCCAGCAGTACTCGACTAGCGGGAGGGCTGCCAGATACGCAGTATTTT; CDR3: CASSTRLAGGLPDTQYF
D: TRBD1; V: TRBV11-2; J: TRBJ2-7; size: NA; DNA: TGTGCCAGCAGCTCGACAGGGGCCGAGCAGTACTTC; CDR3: CASSSTGAEQYF
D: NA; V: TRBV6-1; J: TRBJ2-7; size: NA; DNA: TGTGCCAGCAGAGAATTCTTAGCCGCCTACGAGCAGTACTTC; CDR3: CASREFLAAYEQYF
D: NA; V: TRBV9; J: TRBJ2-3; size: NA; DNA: TGTGCCAGCAGCGCAGTGACAGGATCAGATACGCAGTATTTT; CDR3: CASSAVTGSDTQYF
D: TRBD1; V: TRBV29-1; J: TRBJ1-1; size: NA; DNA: TGCAGCGTTCAACAGGGGTTGGACACTGAAGCTTTCTTT; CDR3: CSVQQGLDTEAFF
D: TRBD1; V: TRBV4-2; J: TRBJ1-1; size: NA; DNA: TGTGCCAGCAGTCAAACAGGGGGCGATGGCACTGAAGCTTTCTTT; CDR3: CASSQTGGDGTEAFF
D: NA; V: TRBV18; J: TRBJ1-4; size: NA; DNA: TGTGCCAGCTCATCTCAGGGGATCAAGGAAAAACTGTTTTTT; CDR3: CASSSQGIKEKLFF
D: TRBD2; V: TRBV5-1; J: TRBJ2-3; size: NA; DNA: TGCGCCAGCAGGGCGAGCGGGAGGACAGATACGCAGTATTTT; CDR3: CASRASGRTDTQYF
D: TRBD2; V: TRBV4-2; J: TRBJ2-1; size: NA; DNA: TGTGCCAGCAGCCAAGAGGGACTAGAAAATGAGCAGTTCTTC; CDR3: CASSQEGLENEQFF
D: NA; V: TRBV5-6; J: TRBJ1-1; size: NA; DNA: TGTGCCAGCTACCCGGGTCTCGGTATCACTGAAGCTTTCTTT; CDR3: CASYPGLGITEAFF
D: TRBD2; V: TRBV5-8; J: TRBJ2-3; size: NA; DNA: TGTGCCAGCAGCCCCGGGACTAGGTTTGACACAGATACGCAGTATTTT; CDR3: CASSPGTRFDTDTQYF
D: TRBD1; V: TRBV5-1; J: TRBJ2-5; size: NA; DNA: TGCGCCAGCAGCCCGGGACAGGGGGCGGAGGAGACCCAGTACTTC; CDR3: CASSPGQGAEETQYF
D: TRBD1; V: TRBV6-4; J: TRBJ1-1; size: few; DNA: TGTGCCAGCAGTGACACAGGGGCTTTGAACACTGAAGCTTTCTTT; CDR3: CASSDTGALNTEAFF
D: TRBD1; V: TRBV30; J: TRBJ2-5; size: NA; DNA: TGTGCCTGGAGCTTGGGACAGGGTATAGTGACCCAGTACTTC; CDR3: CAWSLGQGIVTQYF
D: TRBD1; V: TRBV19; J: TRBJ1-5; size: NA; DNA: TGTGCCAGTAGAAATTCGGGACAGAGCAATCAGCCCCAGCATTTT; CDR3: CASRNSGQSNQPQHF
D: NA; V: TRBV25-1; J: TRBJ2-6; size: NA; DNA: TGTGCCAGTCAGAAGGGGGCCAACGTCCTGACTTTC; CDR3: CASQKGANVLTF
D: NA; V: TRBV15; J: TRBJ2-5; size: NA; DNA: TGTGCCACCAGCGGCCTACCTGGGCGGGGCAGAGGGGAGACCCAGTACTTC; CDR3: CATSGLPGRGRGETQYF
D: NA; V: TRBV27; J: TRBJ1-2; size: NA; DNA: TGTGCCAGCAGTCCTAACAGGGCTCTGGGTGGCTACACCTTC; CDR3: CASSPNRALGGYTF
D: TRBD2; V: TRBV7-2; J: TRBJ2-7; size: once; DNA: TGTGCCAGCAGCTCCTTAACTAGCGGGAGACGGAGGGAGCAGTACTTC; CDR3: CASSSLTSGRRREQYF
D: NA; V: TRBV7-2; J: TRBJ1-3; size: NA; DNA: TGTGCCAGCAGCTTAAGCCTAAACTCTGGAAACACCATATATTTT; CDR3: CASSLSLNSGNTIYF
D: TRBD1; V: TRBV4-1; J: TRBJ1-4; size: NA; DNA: TGCGCCAGCAGCCAACCCGGGACAGGGGATGAAAAACTGTTTTTT; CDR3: CASSQPGTGDEKLFF
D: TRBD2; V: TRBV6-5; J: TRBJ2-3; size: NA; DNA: TGTGCCAGCAGGGGACTAGCGGGAAGCACAGATACGCAGTATTTT; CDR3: CASRGLAGSTDTQYF
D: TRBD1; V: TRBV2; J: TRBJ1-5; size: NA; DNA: TGTGCCAGCAGTTCAGGGACAGGGCAATATAGCAATCAGCCCCAGCATTTT; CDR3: CASSSGTGQYSNQPQHF
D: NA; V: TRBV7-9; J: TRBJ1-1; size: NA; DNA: TGTGCCAGCAGCGAAACGGGGGTGGCTGAAGCTTTCTTT; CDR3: CASSETGVAEAFF
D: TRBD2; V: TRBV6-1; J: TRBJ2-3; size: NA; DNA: TGTGCCAGCAGTGAAGTTGGACTAGCGGGGACAGATACGCAGTATTTT; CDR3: CASSEVGLAGTDTQYF
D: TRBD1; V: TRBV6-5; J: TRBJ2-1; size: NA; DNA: TGTGCCAGCAGTTACTCCAACAGGGGCCCCTACAATGAGCAGTTCTTC; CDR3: CASSYSNRGPYNEQFF
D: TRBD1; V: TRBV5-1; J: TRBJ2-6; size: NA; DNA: TGCGCCAGCAGCCGTGAACTCGCAGGGGGAACTGGGGCCAACGTCCTGACTTTC; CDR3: CASSRELAGGTGANVLTF
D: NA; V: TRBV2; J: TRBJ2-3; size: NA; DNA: TGTGCCAGCAGTGAAGTACTAGGAGTGACAGATACGCAGTATTTT; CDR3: CASSEVLGVTDTQYF
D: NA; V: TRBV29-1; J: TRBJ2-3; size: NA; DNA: TGCAGCGTTGGCCCACAGGGAGGCACAGATACGCAGTATTTT; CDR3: CSVGPQGGTDTQYF
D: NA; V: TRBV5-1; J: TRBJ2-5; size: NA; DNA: TGCGCCAGCGAAGCGGGTTCAGGGGAGACCCAGTACTTC; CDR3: CASEAGSGETQYF
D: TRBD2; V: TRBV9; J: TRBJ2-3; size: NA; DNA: TGTGCCAGCAGCCTCCGGGGGGGCGGGAGCGCAGATACGCAGTATTTT; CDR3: CASSLRGGGSADTQYF
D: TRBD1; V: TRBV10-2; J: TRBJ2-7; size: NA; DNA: TGCGCCAGCAAGGAGGGACAGGACTACTACGAGCAGTACTTC; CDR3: CASKEGQDYYEQYF
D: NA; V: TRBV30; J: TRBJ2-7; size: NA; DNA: TGTGCCTGGAGTGTAGCCTCTATCACTCGATCCTACGAGCAGTACTTC; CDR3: CAWSVASITRSYEQYF
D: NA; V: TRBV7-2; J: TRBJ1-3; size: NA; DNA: TGTGCCAGCAGTATGGACAGATCCATTGCTGGAAACACCATATATTTT; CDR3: CASSMDRSIAGNTIYF
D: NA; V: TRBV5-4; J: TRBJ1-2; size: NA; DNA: TGTGCCAGCAGCCAGATATTGACAGCTACTAACTATGGCTACACCTTC; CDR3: CASSQILTATNYGYTF
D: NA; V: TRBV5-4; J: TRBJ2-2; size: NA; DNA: TGTGCCAGCACCCGCGGGGGCACGAACACCGGGGAGCTGTTTTTT; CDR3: CASTRGGTNTGELFF
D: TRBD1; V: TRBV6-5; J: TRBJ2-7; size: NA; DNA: TGTGCCAGCAGTTACTCGGGGGGACAGGAGAGCTACGAGCAGTACTTC; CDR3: CASSYSGGQESYEQYF
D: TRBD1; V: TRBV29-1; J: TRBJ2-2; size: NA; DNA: TGCAGCGTTTGGGACAGGGGGAACACCGGGGAGCTGTTTTTT; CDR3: CSVWDRGNTGELFF
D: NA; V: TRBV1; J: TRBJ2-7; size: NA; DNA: TGCACCACCGATTTGCGGGAGTTGTACGAGCAGTACTTC; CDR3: CTTDLRELYEQYF
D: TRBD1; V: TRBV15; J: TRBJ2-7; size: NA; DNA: TGTGCCACCGGGACAGGACAATACTACGAGCAGTACTTC; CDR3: CATGTGQYYEQYF
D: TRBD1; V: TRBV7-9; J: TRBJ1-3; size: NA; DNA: TGTGCCAGCAGCCACACCGGGACAGGCTCTGGAAACACCATATATTTT; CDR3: CASSHTGTGSGNTIYF
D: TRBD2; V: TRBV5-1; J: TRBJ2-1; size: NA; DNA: TGCGCCAGCAGCATCCTAGCGGCCATTAACAATGAGCAGTTCTTC; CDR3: CASSILAAINNEQFF
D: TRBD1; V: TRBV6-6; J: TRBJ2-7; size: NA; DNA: TGTGCCAGCAGTTACTGGGGACAGGGCTACGAGCAGTACTTC; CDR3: CASSYWGQGYEQYF
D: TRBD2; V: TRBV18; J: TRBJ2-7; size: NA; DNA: TGTGCCAGCTCACTGAACCTGGGACTAGCGGGAGTGGAGCAGTACTTC; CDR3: CASSLNLGLAGVEQYF
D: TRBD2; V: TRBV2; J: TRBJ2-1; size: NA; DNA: TGTGCCAGCAGTGAAGAGGGCGGGGGATACAATGAGCAGTTCTTC; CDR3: CASSEEGGGYNEQFF
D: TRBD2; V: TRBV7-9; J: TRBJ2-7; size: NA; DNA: TGTGCCAGCAGCCCTGGACTAGCGGTAAACTACGAGCAGTACTTC; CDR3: CASSPGLAVNYEQYF
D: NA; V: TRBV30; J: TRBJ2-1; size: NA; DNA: TGTGCCTGGAGTGTACTATCCCATGAGCAGTTCTTC; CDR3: CAWSVLSHEQFF